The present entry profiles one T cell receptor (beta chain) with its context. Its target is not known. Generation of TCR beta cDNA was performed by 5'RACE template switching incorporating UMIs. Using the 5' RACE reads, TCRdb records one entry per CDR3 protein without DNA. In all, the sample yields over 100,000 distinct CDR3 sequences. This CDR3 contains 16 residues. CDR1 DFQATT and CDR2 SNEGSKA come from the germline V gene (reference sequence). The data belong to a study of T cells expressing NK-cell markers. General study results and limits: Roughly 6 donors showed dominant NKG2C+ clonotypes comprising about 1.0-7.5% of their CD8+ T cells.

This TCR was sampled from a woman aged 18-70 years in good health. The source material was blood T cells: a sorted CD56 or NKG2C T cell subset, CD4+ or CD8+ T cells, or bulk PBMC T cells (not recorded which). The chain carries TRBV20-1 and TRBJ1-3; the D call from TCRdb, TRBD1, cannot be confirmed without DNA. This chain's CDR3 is CSARDREGVYRNTIYF.